The clone carrying this T cell receptor beta chain was seen a few times. Semi-nested PCR with Nested Universal Primer A followed constant-region reverse priming of full-length variable regions. TCRdb itself ran the 5' RACE reads through MiXCR, one entry per CDR3 protein. The table has about 40,000 distinct CDR3 sequences, under 20% seen once. Purified naive CD4+ T cells were depleted of CD25+ Tregs. Trimming left V 3 bases short and J 3 bases short, with 11 bases between. This CDR3 spans 14 amino acids. The germline V gene encodes CDR1 SGHRS and CDR2 YFSETQ. The origin of this receptor is a female donor with breast cancer. The chain couples TRBV5-1 to TRBJ2-3; D is ambiguous. The sequenced sample consisted of naive CD4+ T cells sorted from a lymph node. Subset noted: naive CD4+ T cells, CD4+CD45RA+CD25-. In DNA form, the CDR3 reads TGCGCCAGCAGCTATTCGTCGAGAACAGATACGCAGTATTTT. Translated, it gives CASSYSSRTDTQYF. Drawing the rest from reference TRBV5-1 and TRBJ2-3, the complete variable domain is KAGVTQTPRYLIKTRGQQVTLSCSPISGHRSVSWYQQTPGQGLQFLFEYFSETQRNKGNFPGRFSGRQFSNSRSEMNVSTLELGDSALYLCASSYSSRTDTQYFGPGTRLTVL.